The 23 T cell receptor beta chains in this list originate from one sample, sequenced in a study of blood T cells in healthy people across ages. Combining a sample-barcoded 5' primer with a J-beta primer mix, a second PCR ran for roughly 6 to 11 cycles. One entry per CDR3 protein results from TCRdb running MiXCR on the 5' RACE reads. There are around 800,000 distinct CDR3 sequences in the sample; under 30% occur only once, and 2.5% to 3.5% lies in the top ten. These sequences were also reported in another study, on T cells of mothers and their children.

Sequenced: blood. Receptor source: a boy younger than 18 in good health.

The table lists this clonotype with a few counts. This chain connects TRBV29-1 to TRBJ2-7, with 9 nucleotides matching TRBD2. The CDR3 is 15 amino acids. Germline assignment: CDR1 SQVTM and CDR2 ANQGSEA. V shed 1 base, J shed 2 bases, and the junction held 6 bases outside the gene matches. As DNA, the CDR3 is TGCAGCGTTGAAGGAACTAGCGGGCGACCCTACGAGCAGTACTTC. Encoded protein: CSVEGTSGRPYEQYF.

V is TRBV5-1 and J is TRBJ2-7, with D possibly TRBD1 on 5 matching bases. The V and J ends lost 4 bases and 7 bases respectively, with 15 bases between them. The CDR3 spans 13 residues. The germline gives CDR1 SGHRS, CDR2 YFSETQ. CDR3 residues: CASSPGSLGEQYF. The CDR3 bases are TGCGCCAGCAGCCCAGGGTCCCTGGGAGAGCAGTACTTC.

This clonotype was seen only once. The V and J genes are TRBV5-5 and TRBJ2-1; 10 nucleotides line up with TRBD1. The CDR3 is 15 residues long. J was trimmed by 4 bases and V by 3 bases; bases with no gene match: 4. Germline CDR1 reads SGHKS; CDR2 reads YYEKEE (reference sequence). DNA of the CDR3: TGTGCCAGCAGCTGGGACAGGGGAGGTTACAATGAGCAGTTCTTC. Residues: CASSWDRGGYNEQFF.

V is TRBV28 and J is TRBJ2-3; 10 bases fit TRBD2. Germline V gives CDR1 MDHEN, CDR2 SYDVKM. With V trimmed by 1 base and J by 1 base, 14 bases remained unmatched. CDR3 size: 20 residues. The CDR3 protein is CASSLYQVSGGTTRTDTQYF. The CDR3 nucleotides are TGTGCCAGCAGTTTATATCAAGTTAGCGGGGGGACGACCCGCACAGATACGCAGTATTTT.

There are a few counts of this clonotype. The gene calls are TRBV6-5 and TRBJ2-7; TRBD1 matches 10 bases. This CDR3 has 14 residues. From germline, CDR1 is MNHEY and CDR2 SVGAGI. With V trimmed by 5 bases and J by 5 bases, 6 bases remained unmatched. The CDR3 DNA follows: TGTGCCAGCAGTAGCCGGGACAGGGGCCACGAGCAGTACTTC. The encoded protein is CASSSRDRGHEQYF.

This clonotype was seen a few times. The chain carries TRBV6-6 and TRBJ1-2, with D maybe TRBD1 (5 bases). The CDR3 runs 13 residues. Trimming removed 5 bases at V and 5 bases at J, with 12 bases between. Looked up from germline, CDR1 is MNHNY and CDR2 is SVGAGI (reference sequence). In DNA form, the CDR3 reads TGTGCCAGCAGTAGACAGCCGCTTTATGGCTACACCTTC. Protein product: CASSRQPLYGYTF.

This chain connects TRBV21-1 to TRBJ1-5. TRBV21-1 is classified as a pseudogene. The CDR3 consists of 14 residues. CDR3 sequence reads: CASSPKPDNQPQHF. The CDR3 bases are TGTGCCAGCAGCCCAAAGCCGGACAATCAGCCCCAGCATTTT.

This chain connects TRBV6-6 to TRBJ2-3; 7 bases line up with TRBD2. The CDR3 has 14 amino acids. Per germline, CDR1 MNHNY and CDR2 SVGAGI (reference sequence). Trimming at V came to 7 bases and at J to 0 bases, leaving 4 bases not matched to a gene. The CDR3, as DNA: TGTGCCAGCACCCGGGACTATAGCACAGATACGCAGTATTTT. It yields the protein CASTRDYSTDTQYF.

V and J are TRBV7-2 and TRBJ1-4; D gene uncertain. Germline V CDR1 and CDR2: SGHTA, FQGNSA. This CDR3 is built from 13 residues. Deletions cut 6 bases from V and 4 bases from J, with 9 bases between. Here the CDR3 reads CASSLLGNEKLFF. In nucleotides, the CDR3 is TGTGCCAGCAGTCTTTTGGGTAATGAAAAACTGTTTTTT.

With respect to this clonotype: One junction end disagrees with the germline gene, perhaps due to a read error. The chain couples TRBV4-1 to TRBJ1-4; 7 bases agree with TRBD1. This CDR3 is built from 14 residues. Germline V gives CDR1 MGHRA, CDR2 YSYEKL. The CDR3 reads CASSQTGLGEKLFF. The CDR3 coding sequence is TGTGCCAGCAGCCAGACAGGGTTGGGTGAAAAACTGTTTTTT.

In its sample, this clonotype was seen a few times. The chain has TRBV7-2 and TRBJ1-1; D may be TRBD1 (6 bases). Per the germline V gene, CDR1 is SGHTA and CDR2 is FQGNSA. CDR3 length equals 16 residues. Between the trimmed V and J ends, which lost 2 bases and 7 bases, there was a span of 20 bases. This CDR3 is CASSLSRGRGASEAFF. The CDR3 region has the DNA TGTGCCAGCAGCTTATCAAGGGGCAGGGGAGCAAGTGAAGCTTTCTTT.

This clonotype was counted once. The chain is built from TRBV7-9 and TRBJ1-1; no reliable D call. The V end lost 4 bases, the J end lost 7 bases, and 13 bases lay between the germline ends. This CDR3 comprises 13 residues. The germline V gene encodes CDR1 SEHNR and CDR2 FQNEAQ (reference sequence). CDR3 protein: CASSWEAFDEAFF. Here the CDR3 DNA reads TGTGCCAGCAGCTGGGAAGCGTTCGATGAAGCTTTCTTT.

Regarding this clonotype: The junction differs from germline at one of its ends, possibly a read error. This chain uses TRBV10-1 with TRBJ2-3; 11 bases agree with TRBD2. The CDR3 consists of 15 residues. The germline V gene has CDR1 WNHNN and CDR2 SYGVQD (reference sequence). DNA of the CDR3: TGCGCCACCAGTAGCGGGGGGGACGGCACAGATACGCAGTATTTT. Its protein product is CATSSGGDGTDTQYF.

V and J are TRBV20-1 and TRBJ1-6; unclear D gene. Trimming cost V 1 base and J 7 bases, with 14 bases left between them. The CDR3 extends over 15 amino acids. Germline values: CDR1 DFQATT, CDR2 SNEGSKA (reference sequence). Here the CDR3 reads CSARVGGTGNSPLHF. Written as DNA, the CDR3 is TGCAGTGCTAGAGTAGGCGGAACGGGGAATTCACCCCTCCACTTT.

This clonotype was detected only once. The V gene is TRBV6-1, the J gene TRBJ1-4; D is perhaps TRBD1 (5 bases). Trimming removed 4 bases from V and 0 bases from J, with 18 bases in between. From germline, CDR1 is MNHNS and CDR2 SASEGT. The CDR3 extends over 18 amino acids. The DNA for the CDR3 is TGTGCCAGCAGTGTTCTCGGACAATCTTATTCAACTAATGAAAAACTGTTTTTT. Translation gives CASSVLGQSYSTNEKLFF.

This clonotype has more than one count but fewer than ten. The rearrangement links TRBV12-3 or TRBV12-4 to TRBJ2-7, with D possibly being TRBD1 (6 bases). The ends were cut back, 1 base at V and 6 bases at J, with 10 bases in the middle. This CDR3 contains 13 residues. CDR3 DNA sequence: TGTGCCAGCAGTTTAGACAGGGCCCTCGAGCAGTACTTC. This encodes CASSLDRALEQYF.

This clonotype was counted only a few times. V is TRBV9 and J is TRBJ2-7; D unclear. The CDR3 contains 14 residues. V shed 4 bases and J shed 5 bases, with 16 bases lying between them. CDR1 SGDLS and CDR2 YYNGEE come from the germline V gene. The CDR3 nucleotides read TGTGCCAGCAGCCGGACCATATCTGGGGACGAGCAGTACTTC. This codes for CASSRTISGDEQYF. The whole variable domain, remainder taken from reference TRBV9 and TRBJ2-7, is DSGVTQTPKHLITATGQRVTLRCSPRSGDLSVYWYQQSLDQGLQFLIQYYNGEERAKGNILERFSAQQFPDLHSELNLSSLELGDSALYFCASSRTISGDEQYFGPGTRLTVT.

This clonotype has more than one count but fewer than ten. The chain is built from TRBV12-3 or TRBV12-4 and TRBJ2-1; TRBD1 matches 7 bases. The V segment lost 3 bases and the J segment 15 bases; nucleotides outside the gene matches: 5. The CDR3 totals 11 residues. The chain's CDR3 is CASSFTGERFF. The DNA for the CDR3 is TGTGCCAGCAGTTTTACAGGGGAACGGTTCTTC.

The V gene is TRBV5-5, the J gene TRBJ2-2; the D call may be TRBD1 or TRBD2 (6 bases each). Germline CDR1 reads SGHKS; CDR2 reads YYEKEE (reference sequence). Trimming pared 4 bases from V and 0 bases from J, leaving 10 bases between. The CDR3 spans 15 residues. In nucleotides, the CDR3 is TGTGCCAGCAGCGCGGGACATTCGAACACCGGGGAGCTGTTTTTT. This gives the protein CASSAGHSNTGELFF.

The chain has TRBV29-1 and TRBJ2-5; 9 positions match TRBD1. The CDR3 covers 12 residues. In germline, CDR1 is SQVTM, CDR2 ANQGSEA. The trim removed 4 bases at V and 5 bases at J, leaving 2 bases unmatched. The DNA for the CDR3 is TGCAGCGTTGCGGGACAGGGTGAGACCCAGTACTTC. Its translation: CSVAGQGETQYF. The full variable domain, rest sourced from reference TRBV29-1 and TRBJ2-5, is SAVISQKPSRDICQRGTSLTIQCQVDSQVTMMFWYRQQPGQSLTLIATANQGSEATYESGFVIDKFPISRPNLTFSTLTVSNMSPEDSSIYLCSVAGQGETQYFGPGTRLLVL.

This clonotype has just a few counts. The chain has TRBV9 and TRBJ2-3, with D unclear. The germline V gene has CDR1 SGDLS and CDR2 YYNGEE. The CDR3 contains 15 residues. Trimming took 2 bases from V and 4 from J, leaving 14 bases between them. DNA of the CDR3: TGTGCCAGCAGCGTTGGAGTAAGTTCGCCAGATACGCAGTATTTT. It yields the protein CASSVGVSSPDTQYF.

The rearrangement links TRBV5-6 to TRBJ1-1, with 7 bases aligning to TRBD1. Germline-derived CDR1 and CDR2 are SGHDT and YYEEEE. This CDR3 contains 11 residues. J lost 10 bases, V lost 0 bases, and 0 bases had no gene match. The DNA for the CDR3 is TGTGCCAGCAGCTTGGGACAGGGAGCTTTCTTT. This sequence encodes CASSLGQGAFF.

The chain is built from TRBV4-2 and TRBJ2-7; no firm D call. V was trimmed by 1 base and J by 6 bases, leaving 7 bases between them. This CDR3 is built from 12 residues. Germline V gives CDR1 LGHNA, CDR2 YNFKEQ. As DNA, the CDR3 is TGTGCCAGCAGCCAAGGGTTAATCGAGCAGTACTTC. This gives the protein CASSQGLIEQYF.